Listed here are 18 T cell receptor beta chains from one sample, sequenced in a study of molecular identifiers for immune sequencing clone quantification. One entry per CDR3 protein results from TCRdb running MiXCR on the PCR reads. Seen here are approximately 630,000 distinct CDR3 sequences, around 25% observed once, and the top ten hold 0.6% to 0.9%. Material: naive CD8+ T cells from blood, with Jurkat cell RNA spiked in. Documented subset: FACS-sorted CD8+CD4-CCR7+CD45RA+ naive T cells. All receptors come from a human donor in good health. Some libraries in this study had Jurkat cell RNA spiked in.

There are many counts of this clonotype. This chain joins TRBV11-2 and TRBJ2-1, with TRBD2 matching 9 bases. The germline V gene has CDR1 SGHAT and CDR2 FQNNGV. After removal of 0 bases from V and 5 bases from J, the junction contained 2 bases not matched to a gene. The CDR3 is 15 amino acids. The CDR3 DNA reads TGTGCCAGCAGCTTAGATCCTAGCGGGAACAATGAGCAGTTCTTC. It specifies CASSLDPSGNNEQFF.

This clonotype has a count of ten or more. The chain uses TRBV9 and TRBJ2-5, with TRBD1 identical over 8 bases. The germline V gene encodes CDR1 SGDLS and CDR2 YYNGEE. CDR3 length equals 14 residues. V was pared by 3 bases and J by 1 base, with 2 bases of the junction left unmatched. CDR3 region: CASSGGTGQETQYF. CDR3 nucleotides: TGTGCCAGCAGCGGCGGGACAGGCCAAGAGACCCAGTACTTC.

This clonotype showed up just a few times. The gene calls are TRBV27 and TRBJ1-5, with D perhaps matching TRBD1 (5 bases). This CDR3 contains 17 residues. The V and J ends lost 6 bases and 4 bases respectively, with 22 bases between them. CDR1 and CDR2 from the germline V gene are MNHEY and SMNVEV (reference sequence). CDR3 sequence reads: CASSPLGPFDQNQPQHF. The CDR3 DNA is TGTGCCAGCAGCCCGTTGGGGCCTTTTGATCAGAATCAGCCCCAGCATTTT.

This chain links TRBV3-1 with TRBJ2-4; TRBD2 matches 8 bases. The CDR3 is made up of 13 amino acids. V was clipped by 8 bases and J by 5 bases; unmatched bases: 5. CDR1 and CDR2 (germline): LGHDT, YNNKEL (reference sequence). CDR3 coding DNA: TGTGCCAGCTTTAGCGGGGAGGAAAACATTCAGTACTTC. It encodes CASFSGEENIQYF.

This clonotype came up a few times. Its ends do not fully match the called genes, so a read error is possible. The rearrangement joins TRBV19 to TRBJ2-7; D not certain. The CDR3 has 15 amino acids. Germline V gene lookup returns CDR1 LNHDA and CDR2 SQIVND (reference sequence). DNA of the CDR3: TGTGCCAGTGGTATAGCTGGTTCGAGCTCCTACGAGCAGTACTTC. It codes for CASGIAGSSSYEQYF.

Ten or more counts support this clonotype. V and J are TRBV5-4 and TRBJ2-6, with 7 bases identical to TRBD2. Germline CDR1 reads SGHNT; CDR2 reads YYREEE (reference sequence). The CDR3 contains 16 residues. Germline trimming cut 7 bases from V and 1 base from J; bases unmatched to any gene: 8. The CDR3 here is CASSGGGGSGANVLTF. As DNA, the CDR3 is TGTGCCAGCTCAGGCGGGGGAGGATCTGGGGCCAACGTCCTGACTTTC.

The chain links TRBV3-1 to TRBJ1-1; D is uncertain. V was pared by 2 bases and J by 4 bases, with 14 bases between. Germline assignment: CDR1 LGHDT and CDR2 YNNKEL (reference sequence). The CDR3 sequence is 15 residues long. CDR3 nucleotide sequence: TGTGCCAGCAGCCAACTCCCTCCAGAGAGCACTGAAGCTTTCTTT. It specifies CASSQLPPESTEAFF.

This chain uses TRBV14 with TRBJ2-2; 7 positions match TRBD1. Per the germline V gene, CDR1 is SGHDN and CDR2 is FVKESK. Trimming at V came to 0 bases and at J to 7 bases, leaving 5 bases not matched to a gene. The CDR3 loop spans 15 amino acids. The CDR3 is CASSQETGFFGELFF. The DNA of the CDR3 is TGTGCCAGCAGCCAAGAGACAGGGTTTTTCGGGGAGCTGTTTTTT.

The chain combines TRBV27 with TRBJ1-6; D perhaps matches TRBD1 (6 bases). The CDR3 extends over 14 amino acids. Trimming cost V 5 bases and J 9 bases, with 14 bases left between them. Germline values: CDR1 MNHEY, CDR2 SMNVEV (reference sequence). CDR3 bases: TGTGCCAGCAGTCCCTCTGGACAGACTTCACCCCTCCACTTT. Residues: CASSPSGQTSPLHF.

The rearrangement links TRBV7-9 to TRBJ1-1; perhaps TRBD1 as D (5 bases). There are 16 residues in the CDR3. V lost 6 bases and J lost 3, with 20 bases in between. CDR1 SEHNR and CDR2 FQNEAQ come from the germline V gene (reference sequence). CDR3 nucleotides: TGTGCCAGCAGAACCACGGTCGGGGGGTCGTACACTGAAGCTTTCTTT. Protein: CASRTTVGGSYTEAFF.

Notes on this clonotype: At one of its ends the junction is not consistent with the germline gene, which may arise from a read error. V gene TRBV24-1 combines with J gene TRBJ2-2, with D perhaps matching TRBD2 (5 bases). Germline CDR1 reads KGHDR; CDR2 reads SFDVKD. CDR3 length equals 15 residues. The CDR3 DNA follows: TGTGCCACCAGTGACCTCGGTTCCAACACCGGGGAGCTGGTTTTT. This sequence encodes CATSDLGSNTGELVF.

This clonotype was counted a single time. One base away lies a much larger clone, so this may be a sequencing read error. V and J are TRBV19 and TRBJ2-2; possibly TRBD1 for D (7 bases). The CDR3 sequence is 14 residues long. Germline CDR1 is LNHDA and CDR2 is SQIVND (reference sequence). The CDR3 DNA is TGTGCCAGTAGTCCTCAGGGGGAGGCCGGGGAGCTGTTATTT. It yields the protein CASSPQGEAGELLF.

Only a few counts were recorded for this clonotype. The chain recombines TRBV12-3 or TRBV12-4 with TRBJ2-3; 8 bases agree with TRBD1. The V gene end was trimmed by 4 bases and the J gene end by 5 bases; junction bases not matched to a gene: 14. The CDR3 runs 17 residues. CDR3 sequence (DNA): TGTGCCAGCAGTTATCTCTTTGCGACAGGGGAAGGAGATACGCAGTATTTT. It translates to CASSYLFATGEGDTQYF.

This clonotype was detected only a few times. For the CDR3, the DNA is TGTGCCAGCAGACTCACCGCCGGGACCTTTTCCGAGACCCAGTACTTC. Translated, it gives CASRLTAGTFSETQYF. V gene TRBV6-6 combines with J gene TRBJ2-5; D could derive from TRBD1 or TRBD2 (5 bases each). The ends were cut back, 6 bases at V and 5 bases at J, with 22 bases in the middle. The germline V gene encodes CDR1 MNHNY and CDR2 SVGAGI (reference sequence). The CDR3 totals 16 residues.

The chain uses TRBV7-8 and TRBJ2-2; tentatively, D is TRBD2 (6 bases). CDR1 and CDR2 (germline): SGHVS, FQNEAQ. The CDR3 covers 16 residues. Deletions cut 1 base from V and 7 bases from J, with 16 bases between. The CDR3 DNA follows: TGTGCCAGCAGCTTAGTCCAGGGAGGCCGGATCGGGGAGCTGTTTTTT. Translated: CASSLVQGGRIGELFF.

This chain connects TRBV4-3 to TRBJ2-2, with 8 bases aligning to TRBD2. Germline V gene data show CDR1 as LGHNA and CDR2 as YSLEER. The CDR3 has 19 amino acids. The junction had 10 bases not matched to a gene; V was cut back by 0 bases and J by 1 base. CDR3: CASSQEKSGLAGNTGELFF. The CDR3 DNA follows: TGCGCCAGCAGCCAAGAAAAATCAGGGCTAGCGGGGAACACCGGGGAGCTGTTTTTT.

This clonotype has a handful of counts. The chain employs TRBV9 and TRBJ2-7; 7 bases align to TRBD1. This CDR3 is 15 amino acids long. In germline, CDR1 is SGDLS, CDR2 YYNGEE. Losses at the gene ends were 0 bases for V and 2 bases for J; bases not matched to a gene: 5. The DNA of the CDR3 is TGTGCCAGCAGCGTAGGACAGGGTACCGCCTACGAGCAGTACTTC. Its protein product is CASSVGQGTAYEQYF.

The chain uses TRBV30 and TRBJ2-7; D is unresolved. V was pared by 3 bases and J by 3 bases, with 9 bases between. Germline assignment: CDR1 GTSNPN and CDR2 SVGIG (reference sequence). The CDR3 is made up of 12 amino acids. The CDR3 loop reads CAWSNGNYEQYF. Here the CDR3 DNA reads TGTGCCTGGAGCAACGGTAACTACGAGCAGTACTTC.